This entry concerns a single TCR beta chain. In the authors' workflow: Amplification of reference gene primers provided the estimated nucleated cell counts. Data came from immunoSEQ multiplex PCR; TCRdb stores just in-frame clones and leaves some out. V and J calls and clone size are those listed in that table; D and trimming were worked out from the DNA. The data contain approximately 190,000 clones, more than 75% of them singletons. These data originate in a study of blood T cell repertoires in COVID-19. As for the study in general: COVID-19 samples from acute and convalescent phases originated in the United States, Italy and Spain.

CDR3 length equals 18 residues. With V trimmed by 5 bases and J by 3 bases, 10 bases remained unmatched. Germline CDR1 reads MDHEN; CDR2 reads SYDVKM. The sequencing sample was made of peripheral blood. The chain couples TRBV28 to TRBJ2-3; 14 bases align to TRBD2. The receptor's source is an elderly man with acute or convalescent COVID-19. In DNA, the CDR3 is TGTGCCAGCAGTACGTCCCCAGGACTAGCGGGAGGTACAGATACGCAGTATTTT. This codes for CASSTSPGLAGGTDTQYF. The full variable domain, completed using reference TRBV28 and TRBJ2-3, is DVKVTQSSRYLVKRTGEKVFLECVQDMDHENMFWYRQDPGLGLRLIYFSYDVKMKEKGDIPEGYSVSREKKERFSLILESASTNQTSMYLCASSTSPGLAGGTDTQYFGPGTRLTVL.